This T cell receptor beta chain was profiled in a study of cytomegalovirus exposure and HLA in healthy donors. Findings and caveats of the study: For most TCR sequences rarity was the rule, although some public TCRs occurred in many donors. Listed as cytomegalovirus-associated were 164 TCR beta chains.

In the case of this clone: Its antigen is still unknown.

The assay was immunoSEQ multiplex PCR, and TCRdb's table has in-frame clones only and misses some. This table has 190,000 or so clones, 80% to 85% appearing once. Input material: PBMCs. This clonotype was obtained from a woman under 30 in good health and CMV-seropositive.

The CDR3 spells CASSRSRGTEAFF. The DNA for the CDR3 is TGTGCCAGCAGTCGGTCCCGGGGCACTGAAGCTTTCTTT. The chain has TRBV6-5 and TRBJ1-1, with no clear D. This CDR3 has 13 residues. Trimming removed 5 bases from V and 4 bases from J, with 11 bases in between. Germline V CDR1 and CDR2: MNHEY, SVGAGI.